A single sample gave rise to the 20 T cell receptor beta chains below, sequenced in a study of regulatory T cells in long-lasting Graves disease. CDR3 regions were amplified by Arm-PCR using iRepertoire HTBI primers to build TCR beta libraries. TCRdb reprocessed the multiplex PCR reads with MiXCR, giving one entry per CDR3 protein. The sample has 310,000 or so distinct CDR3 sequences, around 19% seen once. As for time point: persistent/refractory GD, antithyroid drugs over 5 years with positive TRAb. The TCR library was made from RNA extracted from PBMCs. Sequenced here: peripheral blood mononuclear cells (PBMCs), sampled when the disease was refractory, from a patient treated with antithyroid drugs. The receptors shown here come from a female donor with Graves disease.

In this sample, this clonotype turned up many times. This chain uses TRBV10-3 with TRBJ2-7; 10 nucleotides agree with TRBD1. Germline V gives CDR1 ENHRY, CDR2 SYGVKD. There are 14 residues in the CDR3. V shed 2 bases and J 2 bases; nucleotides not matched to a gene: 0. CDR3 region: CAISEGTGAYEQYF. In DNA form, the CDR3 reads TGTGCCATCAGTGAGGGGACAGGGGCCTACGAGCAGTACTTC.

This clonotype was recorded many times. The chain links TRBV2 to TRBJ1-4, with D perhaps TRBD1 (6 bases). The germline gives CDR1 SNHLY, CDR2 FYNNEI. CDR3 length equals 14 residues. The germline V and J ends were trimmed by 5 bases and 7 bases, with 14 bases remaining between them. The CDR3 coding sequence is TGTGCCAGCAGTCCGAGAGGGGGGAGTGAAAAACTGTTTTTT. It yields the protein CASSPRGGSEKLFF.

The sample holds many counts of this clonotype. Sequence at one end of the junction differs from germline and may be a read error. The chain has TRBV12-3 or TRBV12-4 and TRBJ1-2, with unresolved D. CDR3 length: 11 amino acids. The chain's CDR3 is CASSLSEGYAF. DNA of the CDR3: TGTGCCAGCAGTTTATCGGAAGGCTACGCCTTC.

This clonotype has at least ten counts. The chain joins TRBV2 to TRBJ2-7; D is tentatively TRBD1 or TRBD2 (5 bases each). CDR1 is SNHLY, CDR2 FYNNEI, per germline. V lost 6 bases, J lost 6 bases, and 18 bases lay in between. The CDR3 spans 14 residues. The CDR3 here is CASSPGQPIGEQYF. CDR3 bases: TGTGCCAGCAGCCCGGGGCAGCCAATAGGCGAGCAGTACTTC.

This clonotype was counted many times. J is TRBJ1-3 and V is TRBV7-2, with D unresolved. Per the germline V gene, CDR1 is SGHTA and CDR2 is FQGNSA. The length of the CDR3 is 13 residues. Trimming left V 5 bases short and J 3 bases short, with 8 bases between. CDR3 coding DNA: TGTGCCAGCAGCCCCTCCAGTGGAAACACCATATATTTT. This encodes CASSPSSGNTIYF. The full variable domain, with the rest looked up from reference TRBV7-2 and TRBJ1-3, is GAGVSQSPSNKVTEKGKDVELRCDPISGHTALYWYRQSLGQGLEFLIYFQGNSAPDKSGLPSDRFSAERTGGSVSTLTIQRTQQEDSAVYLCASSPSSGNTIYFGEGSWLTVV.

This clonotype has a count of ten or more. The CDR3 DNA sequence: TGTGCCAGCAGCCGAGGACTAGCAGGAGGCGGGGAGCTGTTTTTT. Translating it yields CASSRGLAGGGELFF. The chain has TRBV2 and TRBJ2-2, with 8 bases fitting TRBD2. Trimming removed 6 bases from V and 7 bases from J; junction bases left unmatched: 10. The CDR3 length is 15 residues. Germline assignment: CDR1 SNHLY and CDR2 FYNNEI. Complete variable domain (other parts from reference TRBV2 and TRBJ2-2): EPEVTQTPSHQVTQMGQEVILRCVPISNHLYFYWYRQILGQKVEFLVSFYNNEISEKSEIFDDQFSVERPDGSNFTLKIRSTKLEDSAMYFCASSRGLAGGGELFFGEGSRLTVL.

Here the CDR3 reads CASRTQGASTEAFF. The CDR3, as DNA: TGTGCCAGTAGGACCCAGGGGGCGAGCACTGAAGCTTTCTTT. The V and J genes are TRBV19 and TRBJ1-1; 8 nucleotides match TRBD1. Germline values: CDR1 LNHDA, CDR2 SQIVND (reference sequence). CDR3 length: 14 amino acids. V lost 6 bases, J lost 4 bases, and 7 bases stayed unmatched.

This clonotype was recorded a few times. The chain carries TRBV7-6 and TRBJ2-2; the match to TRBD2 covers 8 bases. Germline-derived CDR1 and CDR2 are SGHVS and FNYEAQ. Trimming at V came to 5 bases and at J to 0 bases, leaving 5 bases not matched to a gene. The CDR3 covers 16 residues. The CDR3 DNA sequence: TGTGCCAGCAGCCCCCTGACTAGCGCGAACACCGGGGAGCTGTTTTTT. Translating gives CASSPLTSANTGELFF.

In regard to this clonotype: Germline is not matched at one junction end, which may reflect a read error. The chain joins TRBV11-2 to TRBJ1-1, with D unclear. Germline CDR1 is SGHAT and CDR2 is FQNNGV. The CDR3 is 12 residues long. The CDR3 here is CASSFVNTEASF. CDR3 DNA sequence: TGTGCCAGCAGCTTCGTGAACACTGAAGCTTCCTTT.

This clonotype was seen only a few times. The CDR3 loop is CASSLARKPATQYF. The CDR3 bases are TGTGCCAGCAGCTTAGCGAGGAAACCTGCGACCCAGTACTTC. This chain connects TRBV7-2 to TRBJ2-5; D gene ambiguous. The CDR3 loop spans 14 amino acids. CDR1 is SGHTA and CDR2 is FQGNSA in the germline V gene. V was trimmed by 0 bases and J by 7 bases, leaving 12 bases between them. Drawing the rest from reference TRBV7-2 and TRBJ2-5, the complete variable domain is GAGVSQSPSNKVTEKGKDVELRCDPISGHTALYWYRQSLGQGLEFLIYFQGNSAPDKSGLPSDRFSAERTGGSVSTLTIQRTQQEDSAVYLCASSLARKPATQYFGPGTRLLVL.

CDR3 DNA sequence: TGTGCCAGCAGTATGTCCGGGACTAGCGACCTAACAAACATTCAGTACTTC. Its translation: CASSMSGTSDLTNIQYF. The rearrangement links TRBV28 to TRBJ2-4; the match to TRBD2 covers 10 bases. CDR3 length equals 17 residues. Unmatched junction bases numbered 13, after V lost 5 bases and J lost 6 bases. Germline assignment: CDR1 MDHEN and CDR2 SYDVKM.

The CDR3 coding sequence is TGTGCCAGCAGCCCCGCAGGAGTAGACTATGGCTACACCTTC. This codes for CASSPAGVDYGYTF. This rearrangement joins TRBV7-2 to TRBJ1-2, with D hard to call. V lost 5 bases and J 3 bases, leaving 13 bases between the germline ends. The germline V gene encodes CDR1 SGHTA and CDR2 FQGNSA. The CDR3 extends over 14 amino acids.

This clonotype has a count of ten or more. The chain employs TRBV28 and TRBJ2-7; 7 positions agree with TRBD1. The CDR3 sequence is 14 residues long. Germline CDR1 and CDR2: MDHEN and SYDVKM. J was trimmed by 1 base and V by 10 bases; bases with no gene match: 10. Here the CDR3 DNA reads TGTGCCAACAGACAGGGTTTGTATTCCTACGAGCAGTACTTC. Translated: CANRQGLYSYEQYF.

V is TRBV18 and J is TRBJ2-7; D may correspond to TRBD1 or TRBD2 (5 bases each). Trimming stripped 1 base from V and 2 bases from J, with 15 bases between. Germline CDR1 reads KGHSH; CDR2 reads LQKENI. The CDR3 loop spans 16 amino acids. CDR3: CASSPRRGRAPYEQYF. CDR3 DNA: TGTGCCAGCTCACCACGAAGGGGACGGGCCCCCTACGAGCAGTACTTC. Complete variable domain (other parts from reference TRBV18 and TRBJ2-7): NAGVMQNPRHLVRRRGQEARLRCSPMKGHSHVYWYRQLPEEGLKFMVYLQKENIIDESGMPKERFSAEFPKEGPSILRIQQVVRGDSAAYFCASSPRRGRAPYEQYFGPGTRLTVT.

The gene calls are TRBV7-2 and TRBJ2-2, with 12 bases matching TRBD2. V trimming: 1 base; J trimming: 6 bases; junction bases outside the gene matches: 9. This CDR3 is 18 amino acids long. Germline loops: CDR1 SGHTA, CDR2 FQGNSA. CDR3 nucleotides: TGTGCCAGCAGCTTAGAGGAAAGGTCTAGCGGGAGGGCCGGGGAGCTGTTTTTT. Its protein product is CASSLEERSSGRAGELFF.

On this clonotype itself: A much larger clonotype is one base distant, so this may be a read error. This sequence joins TRBV11-1 and TRBJ1-1, with 9 bases fitting TRBD1. Losses at the gene ends were 5 bases for V and 3 bases for J; bases not matched to a gene: 7. There are 15 residues in the CDR3. CDR1 and CDR2 (germline): SGHAT, FQDESV (reference sequence). CDR3 nucleotide sequence: TGTGCCAGCAGCATAGGACAGGGGCGACACACTGAAGCTTTCTTT. Residues: CASSIGQGRHTEAFF.

This clonotype was seen at least ten times. V usage is TRBV2 and J usage is TRBJ2-7; TRBD1 matches 7 bases. The germline V gene encodes CDR1 SNHLY and CDR2 FYNNEI. This CDR3 has 13 residues. The junction had 8 bases not matched to a gene; V was cut back by 6 bases and J by 6 bases. As DNA, the CDR3 is TGTGCCAGCAGCGGGACAGCCCGTAGCGAGCAGTACTTC. Residues: CASSGTARSEQYF.

This clonotype was observed a few times. The V call is TRBV4-3, the J call TRBJ1-5; D is unclear. There are 16 residues in the CDR3. The ends were cut back, 0 bases at V and 5 bases at J, with 14 bases in the middle. The germline CDR1 and CDR2 sequences are LGHNA and YSLEER. The CDR3 here is CASSQDPAGLDQPQHF. CDR3 DNA: TGCGCCAGCAGCCAAGATCCGGCTGGGTTGGATCAGCCCCAGCATTTT.

The sample holds many counts of this clonotype. The chain couples TRBV30 to TRBJ1-4; D might be TRBD1 (5 bases). Trimming cost V 0 bases and J 5 bases, with 10 bases left between them. Germline loops: CDR1 GTSNPN, CDR2 SVGIG (reference sequence). The CDR3 has 14 residues. The CDR3: CAWSVPGNNEKLFF. For the CDR3, the DNA is TGTGCCTGGAGTGTCCCAGGGAACAATGAAAAACTGTTTTTT.

This clonotype was seen many times. The chain recombines TRBV18 with TRBJ1-2; 7 nucleotides agree with TRBD1. After removal of 3 bases from V and 3 bases from J, the junction contained 4 bases not matched to a gene. The CDR3 has 14 residues. Germline loops: CDR1 KGHSH, CDR2 LQKENI. The CDR3 region is CASSPTGDYYGYTF. The DNA of the CDR3 is TGTGCCAGCTCACCCACAGGGGACTACTATGGCTACACCTTC.